This T cell receptor beta chain emerged from a study of brain T cells in children with intractable seizures. Whole-study findings and limits: Patients' HCMV serostatus was unknown; virus specificity rests on CDR3 similarity alone. Pre- and post-surgery blood differed in depth, so pre-surgery absences may be undersampling.

As concerns this clone: Its antigen remains unidentified.

The germline gives CDR1 SEHNR, CDR2 FQNEAQ (reference sequence). V gave up 4 bases and J gave up 0 bases; unmatched junction bases: 12. This CDR3 spans 18 amino acids. Surgery cases with the highest brain T cell transcript signatures were chosen for sequencing. Before surgery, patients took at least one anti-epileptic drug. Generated by immunoSEQ multiplex PCR, the TCRdb table keeps only in-frame clones and is missing some. The sample lists just under 65,000 clones; roughly 95% were seen once. The sequence derives from a boy under three years old with focal cortical dysplasia and intractable seizures. This specimen was peripheral blood, taken at surgery. The rearrangement links TRBV7-9 to TRBJ1-1; 9 nucleotides match TRBD1. CDR3 residues: CASSSQTGTGSLNTEAFF. The CDR3 nucleotides read TGTGCCAGCAGCTCGCAGACCGGGACAGGGAGTTTGAACACTGAAGCTTTCTTT.